In its sample, the clone carrying this T cell receptor beta chain was seen a few times. The target antigen is unknown. This sample is drawn from a study of cytomegalovirus exposure and HLA in healthy donors. Study-wide points: Altogether, 150 to 200 TCR beta chains were recorded as cytomegalovirus-associated. Beyond CMV serostatus, there was no information to go on about immune exposure.

Looked up from germline, CDR1 is SNHLY and CDR2 is FYNNEI. V trimming: 7 bases; J trimming: 4 bases; junction bases outside the gene matches: 7. The CDR3 spans 14 residues. The study ran its PCR with 60 Vbeta and 13 Jbeta primers. In the source study's methods: As a later analysis found, there were 60 million to 90 million unique TCR beta chains, of which around 10 million were shared. Profiled with immunoSEQ multiplex PCR; TCRdb holds only in-frame clones, not every one. The V and J calls and clone size come from that table; D and trimming were worked out from the DNA. The data hold roughly 200,000 clones, with 77% observed a single time.

The TCR originated in a woman aged 55 to 70 in good health and CMV-seropositive. Sequenced input: PBMCs. This chain uses TRBV2 with TRBJ2-5; TRBD2 matches at 9 bases. The DNA of the CDR3 is TGTGCCAGCAACCCGACTAGCGGAGGAGAGACCCAGTACTTC. Encoded protein: CASNPTSGGETQYF.